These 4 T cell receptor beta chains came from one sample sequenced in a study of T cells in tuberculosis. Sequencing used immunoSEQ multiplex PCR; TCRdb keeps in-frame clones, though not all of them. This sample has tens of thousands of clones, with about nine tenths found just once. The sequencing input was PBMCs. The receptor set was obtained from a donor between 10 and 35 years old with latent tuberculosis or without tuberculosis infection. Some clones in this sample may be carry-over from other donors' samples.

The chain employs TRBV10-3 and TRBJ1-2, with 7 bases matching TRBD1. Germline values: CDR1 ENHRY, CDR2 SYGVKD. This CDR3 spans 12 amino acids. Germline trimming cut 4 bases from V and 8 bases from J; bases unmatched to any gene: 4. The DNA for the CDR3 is TGTGCCATCAGTGCGACAGGGCAAGGCTACACCTTC. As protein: CAISATGQGYTF.

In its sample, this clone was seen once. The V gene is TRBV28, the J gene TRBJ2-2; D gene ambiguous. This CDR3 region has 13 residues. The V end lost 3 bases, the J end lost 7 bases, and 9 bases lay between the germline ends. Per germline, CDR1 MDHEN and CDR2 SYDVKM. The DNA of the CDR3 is TGTGCCAGCAGTTTCGCTATTCTCGGGGAGCTGTTTTTT. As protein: CASSFAILGELFF.

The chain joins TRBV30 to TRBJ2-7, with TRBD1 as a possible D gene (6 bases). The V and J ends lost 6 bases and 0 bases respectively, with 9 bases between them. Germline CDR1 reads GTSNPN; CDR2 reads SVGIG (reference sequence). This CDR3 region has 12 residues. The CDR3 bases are TGTGCCTGTGCACAGGGCTCCTACGAGCAGTACTTC. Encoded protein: CACAQGSYEQYF.

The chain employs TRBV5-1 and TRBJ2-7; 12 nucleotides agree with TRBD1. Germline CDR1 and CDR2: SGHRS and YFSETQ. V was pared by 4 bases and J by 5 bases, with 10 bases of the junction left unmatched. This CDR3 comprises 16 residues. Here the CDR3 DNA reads TGCGCCAGCAGCGGCTCCGGGACAGGGGGCTTCAACGAGCAGTACTTC. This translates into CASSGSGTGGFNEQYF.